Listed here are 10 T cell receptor beta chains from one sample, sequenced in a study of T-cell reconstitution after alpha-beta-depleted transplantation in children. During its preparation, the TCRbeta library received unique molecular identifiers. Using its own MiXCR run on the PCR reads, TCRdb lists one record per CDR3 protein. The repertoire holds roughly 790,000 distinct CDR3 sequences, with approximately 15% as singletons. The sequenced sample was PBMCs, mostly from graft donor cells, obtained 360 days after TCRalphabeta/CD19-depleted stem cell transplant. The origin of the receptors is a male patient under 18 who had a stem cell transplant for acute lymphoblastic leukemia, so the T cells may come from the graft donor.

This chain joins TRBV2 and TRBJ1-5; no clear D gene. Trimming removed 5 bases at V and 3 bases at J, with 11 bases between. CDR3 length: 14 residues. Germline assignment: CDR1 SNHLY and CDR2 FYNNEI. CDR3 amino acids: CASSSNSFNQPQHF. As DNA, the CDR3 is TGTGCCAGCAGTTCGAACAGTTTCAATCAGCCCCAGCATTTT.

The chain has TRBV12-3 or TRBV12-4 and TRBJ2-1; TRBD1 is a possible D gene (6 bases). Trimming took 3 bases from V and 7 from J, leaving 13 bases between them. The CDR3 has 14 residues. CDR3 in DNA: TGTGCCAGCAGTTTTTCGGTGCAGGGGAATGAGCAGTTCTTC. It codes for CASSFSVQGNEQFF.

This clonotype was seen only a few times. The rearrangement uses TRBV24-1 and TRBJ1-2, with D possibly matching TRBD1 (6 bases). Trimming took off 5 bases at V and 8 bases at J, with 20 bases between the two ends. Germline V gene data show CDR1 as KGHDR and CDR2 as SFDVKD. The CDR3 extends over 15 amino acids. In DNA, the CDR3 is TGTGCCACCAGTGCGCAGGACAGCCTCTCGGGAGGCTACACCTTC. This encodes CATSAQDSLSGGYTF.

The CDR3 DNA reads TGCGCCAGCAGTGAGTCGTCAGGGGACTACGAGCAGTACTTC. Its protein is CASSESSGDYEQYF. This rearrangement joins TRBV10-2 to TRBJ2-7; tentatively, D is TRBD1 (6 bases). Looked up from germline, CDR1 is WSHSY and CDR2 is SAAADI. This CDR3 has 14 amino acids. V was pared by 0 bases and J by 3 bases, with 9 bases between.

This clonotype was detected a few times. This chain connects TRBV21-1 to TRBJ2-3; the table's TRBD2 call for D was not verified on the DNA. TRBV21-1 is labeled a pseudogene. This CDR3 is built from 20 residues. The CDR3 DNA reads as TGTGCCAGCAGCAGCAAAGGTTCTATAGCGACCGAGTTGGGCACAGATACGCAGTATTTT. Its protein is CASSSKGSIATELGTDTQYF.

The gene calls are TRBV5-5 and TRBJ2-3, with no clear D. CDR1 and CDR2 (germline): SGHKS, YYEKEE (reference sequence). There are 10 residues in the CDR3. Trimming took off 7 bases at V and 5 bases at J, with 5 bases between the two ends. In nucleotides, the CDR3 is TGTGCCAGCTTTGGAGATACGCAGTATTTT. Translated, it gives CASFGDTQYF.

This clonotype came up a few times. The gene calls are TRBV9 and TRBJ2-3, with 7 positions matching TRBD2. CDR1 SGDLS and CDR2 YYNGEE come from the germline V gene. V shed 0 bases, J shed 2 bases, and the junction held 3 bases outside the gene matches. The CDR3 is 15 residues long. The CDR3 is CASSVGAGVTDTQYF. As DNA, the CDR3 is TGTGCCAGCAGCGTAGGGGCGGGAGTCACAGATACGCAGTATTTT.

The rearrangement uses TRBV18 and TRBJ2-7, with 10 bases that match TRBD2. CDR1 is KGHSH, CDR2 LQKENI, per germline. This CDR3 region has 16 residues. The ends lost 4 bases at V and 0 bases at J; junction bases unmatched: 6. The CDR3 here is CASSLAGGTFSYEQYF. DNA of the CDR3: TGTGCCAGCTCACTAGCGGGAGGCACCTTCTCCTACGAGCAGTACTTC.

The chain couples TRBV29-1 to TRBJ2-7; tentative D call: TRBD2 (6 bases). The CDR3 spans 14 residues. The V gene's germline CDR1 is SQVTM and CDR2 ANQGSEA. V lost 6 bases and J 0 bases, leaving 15 bases between the germline ends. The CDR3 here is CSVLRRDGSYEQYF. CDR3 coding DNA: TGCAGCGTCCTTCGGCGGGACGGCTCCTACGAGCAGTACTTC.

V usage is TRBV10-3 and J usage is TRBJ2-7, with 7 bases aligning to TRBD1. J lost 3 bases, V lost 10 bases, and 9 bases had no gene match. CDR3 length equals 13 residues. The V gene's germline CDR1 is ENHRY and CDR2 SYGVKD. The CDR3 here is CATRTGDLYEQYF. CDR3 in DNA: TGTGCCACCCGGACAGGTGATCTCTACGAGCAGTACTTC.